This TCR beta chain comes out of a study of T cells in localized non-small cell lung cancer. General study points: Median roughly 57 top-100 tumor clones were shared with paired adjacent lung. There was higher T cell clonality in uninvolved adjacent lung than in tumor, and it was highest there. Tumor samples were not multi-region, leaving intratumor heterogeneity unexcluded. An association was observed between higher blood T cell density and longer overall survival.

Trimming stripped 5 bases from V and 0 bases from J, with 14 bases between. Germline values: CDR1 SGHVS, CDR2 FNYEAQ. The CDR3 spans 16 residues. This clone showed up just once. Its cognate antigen is unknown. Measured with immunoSEQ multiplex PCR; TCRdb has only the in-frame clones, and not every one. The sample has about 33,000 clones; approximately 86% are singletons. Sequencing was performed on peripheral blood mononuclear cells, taken before any cancer treatment. The gene calls are TRBV7-6 and TRBJ1-3; possible D gene TRBD1, 5 bases. The clonotype comes from a man between 40 and 70 years old with stage III lung adenocarcinoma. The CDR3 DNA reads TGTGCCAGCAGCATCGGCGGGACGAACTCTGGAAACACCATATATTTT. This translates into CASSIGGTNSGNTIYF.